Below, one T cell receptor beta chain is given with its context. Its antigen remains unidentified. This specimen comes from a study of T-cell memory formation after mild COVID-19. Broader study findings: Clones which contracted sat mainly in CM and EM if CD4+, and in EMRA if CD8+.

Using constant-segment primers, 5'RACE produced TCR alpha and TCR beta cDNA libraries carrying sample barcodes and UMIs. TCRdb ran MiXCR on the 5' RACE reads and lists one entry per CDR3 protein. The sample has 150,000 to 200,000 distinct CDR3 sequences, 20% to 25% seen once. Trimming cost V 3 bases and J 2 bases, with 9 bases left between them. The CDR3 spans 14 residues. The source is an adult woman who had mild COVID-19 (a few samples of this study predate the infection). Cell type and time point are not known. The chain uses TRBV12-3 or TRBV12-4 and TRBJ2-3; the D gene is possibly TRBD2 (6 bases). The sample taken for sequencing was PBMCs or a T cell subset sorted from them (not recorded which). CDR3 in DNA: TGTGCCAGCAGTTTCGGCGGGATCACAGATACGCAGTATTTT. It specifies CASSFGGITDTQYF.